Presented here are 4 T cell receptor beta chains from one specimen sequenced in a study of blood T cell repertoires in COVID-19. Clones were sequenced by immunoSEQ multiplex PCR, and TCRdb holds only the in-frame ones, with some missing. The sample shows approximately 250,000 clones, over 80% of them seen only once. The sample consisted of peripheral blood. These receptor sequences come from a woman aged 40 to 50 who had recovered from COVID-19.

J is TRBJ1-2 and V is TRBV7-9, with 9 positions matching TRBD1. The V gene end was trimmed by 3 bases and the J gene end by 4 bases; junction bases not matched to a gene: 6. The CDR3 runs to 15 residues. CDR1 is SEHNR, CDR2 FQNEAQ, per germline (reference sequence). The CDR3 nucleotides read TGTGCCAGCAGCTTGGGGGGACAGGGAACCTATGGCTACACCTTC. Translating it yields CASSLGGQGTYGYTF.

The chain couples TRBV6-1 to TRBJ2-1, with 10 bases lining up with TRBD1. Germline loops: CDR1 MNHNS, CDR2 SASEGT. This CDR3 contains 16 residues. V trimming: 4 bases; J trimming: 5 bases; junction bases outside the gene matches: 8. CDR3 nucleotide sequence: TGTGCCAGCAGTGGTTGGGGACAGGGGATCCACAATGAGCAGTTCTTC. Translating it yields CASSGWGQGIHNEQFF.

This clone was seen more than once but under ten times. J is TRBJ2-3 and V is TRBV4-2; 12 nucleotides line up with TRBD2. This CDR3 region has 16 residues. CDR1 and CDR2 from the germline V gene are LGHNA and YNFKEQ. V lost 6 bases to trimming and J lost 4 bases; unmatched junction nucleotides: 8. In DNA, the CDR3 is TGTGCCAGCAGACTAACCCTAGCGGGGGGGTCAGATACGCAGTATTTT. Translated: CASRLTLAGGSDTQYF.

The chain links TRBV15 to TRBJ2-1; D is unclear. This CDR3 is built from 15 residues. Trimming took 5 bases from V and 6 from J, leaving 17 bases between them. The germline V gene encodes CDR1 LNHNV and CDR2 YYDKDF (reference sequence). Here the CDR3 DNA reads TGTGCCACCAGCGACTCCAAAGTCAGAATCAATGAGCAGTTCTTC. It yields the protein CATSDSKVRINEQFF.